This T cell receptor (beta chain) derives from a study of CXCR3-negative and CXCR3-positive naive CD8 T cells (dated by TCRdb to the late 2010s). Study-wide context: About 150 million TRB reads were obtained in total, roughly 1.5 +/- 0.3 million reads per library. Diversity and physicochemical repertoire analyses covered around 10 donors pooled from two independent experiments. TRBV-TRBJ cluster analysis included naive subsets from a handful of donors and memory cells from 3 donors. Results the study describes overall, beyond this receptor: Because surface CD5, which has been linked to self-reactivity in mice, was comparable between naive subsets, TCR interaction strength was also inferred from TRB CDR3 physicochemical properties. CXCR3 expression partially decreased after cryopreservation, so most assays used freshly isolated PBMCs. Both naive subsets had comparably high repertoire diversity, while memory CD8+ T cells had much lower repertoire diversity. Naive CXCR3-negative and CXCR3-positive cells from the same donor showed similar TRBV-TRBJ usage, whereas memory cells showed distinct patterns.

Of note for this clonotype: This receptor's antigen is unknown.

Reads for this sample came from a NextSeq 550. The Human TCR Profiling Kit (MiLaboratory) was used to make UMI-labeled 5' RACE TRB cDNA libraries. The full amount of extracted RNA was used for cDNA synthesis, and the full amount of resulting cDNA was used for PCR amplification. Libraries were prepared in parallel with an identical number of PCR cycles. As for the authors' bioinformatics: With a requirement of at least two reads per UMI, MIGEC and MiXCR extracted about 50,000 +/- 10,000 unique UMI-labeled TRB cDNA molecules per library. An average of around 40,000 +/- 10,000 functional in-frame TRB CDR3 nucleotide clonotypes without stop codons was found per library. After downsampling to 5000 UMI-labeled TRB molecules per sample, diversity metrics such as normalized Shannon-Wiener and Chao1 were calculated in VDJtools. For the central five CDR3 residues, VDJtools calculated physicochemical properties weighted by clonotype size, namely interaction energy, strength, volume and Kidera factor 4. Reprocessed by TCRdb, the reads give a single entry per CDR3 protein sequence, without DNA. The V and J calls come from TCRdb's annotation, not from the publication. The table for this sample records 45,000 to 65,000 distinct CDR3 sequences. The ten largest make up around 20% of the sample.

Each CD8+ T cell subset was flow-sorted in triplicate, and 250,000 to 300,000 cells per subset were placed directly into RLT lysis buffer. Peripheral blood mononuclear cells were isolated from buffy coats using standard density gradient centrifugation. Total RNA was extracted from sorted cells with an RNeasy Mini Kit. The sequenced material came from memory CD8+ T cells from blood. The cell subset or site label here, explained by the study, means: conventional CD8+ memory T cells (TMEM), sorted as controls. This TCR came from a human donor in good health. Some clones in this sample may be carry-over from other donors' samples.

This receptor carries the CDR3 CASSSTAGAADEQFF. The rearranged chain carries TRBV7-2 and TRBJ2-1; TCRdb indicates TRBD2, and absent DNA this call remains unverified. The CDR3 starts with the cysteine, ends with the phenylalanine, and has 15 residues. No DNA is given. CDR1 and CDR2, looked up from the germline V gene, are SGHTA and FQGNSA.